The clone carrying this T cell receptor beta chain was picked up many times. Its matching antigen is unknown. The data are from a study of T cell repertoires in cytomegalovirus infection. Study in general: Public signatures in TCR beta pointed to CMV infection and matching HLA type.

Study observations and caveats: Ex vivo responses were dominated by HLA-C-restricted CMV-specific TCR beta clonotypes. Individuals carrying CMV plus the relevant HLA were identified by cumulative frequency of public TCR beta families.

TCRdb reanalysed the reads using MiXCR and keeps one entry per CDR3 protein. The repertoire holds roughly 100,000 distinct CDR3 sequences, with about 15% as singletons. The source of this sequence is a human donor in good health (CMV status not recorded). Some clones in this sample may be carry-over from other donors' samples. Sequenced: PBMCs.

CDR3 sequence: CASSLEGGNTIYF. DNA of the CDR3: TGTGCCAGCAGCTTAGAAGGTGGAAACACCATATATTTT. This chain links TRBV7-9 with TRBJ1-3, with no clear D. CDR1 and CDR2 (germline): SEHNR, FQNEAQ (reference sequence). This CDR3 contains 13 residues. Trimming removed 1 base from V and 3 bases from J, with 4 bases in between.